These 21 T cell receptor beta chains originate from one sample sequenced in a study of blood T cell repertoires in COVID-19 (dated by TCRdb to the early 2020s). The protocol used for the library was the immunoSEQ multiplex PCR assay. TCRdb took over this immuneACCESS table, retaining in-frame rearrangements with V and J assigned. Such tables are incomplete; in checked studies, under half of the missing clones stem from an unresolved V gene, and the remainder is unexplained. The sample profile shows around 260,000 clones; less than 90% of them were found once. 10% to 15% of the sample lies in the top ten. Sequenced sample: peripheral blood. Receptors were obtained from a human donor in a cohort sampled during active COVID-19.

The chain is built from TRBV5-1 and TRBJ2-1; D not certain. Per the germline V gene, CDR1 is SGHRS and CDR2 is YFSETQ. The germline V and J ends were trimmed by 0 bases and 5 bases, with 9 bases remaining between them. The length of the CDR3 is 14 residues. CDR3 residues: CASSLVWAHNEQFF. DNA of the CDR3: TGCGCCAGCAGCTTGGTTTGGGCCCACAATGAGCAGTTCTTC.

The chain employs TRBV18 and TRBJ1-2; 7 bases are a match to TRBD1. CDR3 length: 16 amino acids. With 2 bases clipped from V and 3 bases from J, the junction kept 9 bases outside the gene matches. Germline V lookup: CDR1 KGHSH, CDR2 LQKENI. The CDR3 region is CASSPVPTTGDYGYTF. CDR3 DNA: TGTGCCAGCTCACCAGTACCCACTACAGGGGACTATGGCTACACCTTC.

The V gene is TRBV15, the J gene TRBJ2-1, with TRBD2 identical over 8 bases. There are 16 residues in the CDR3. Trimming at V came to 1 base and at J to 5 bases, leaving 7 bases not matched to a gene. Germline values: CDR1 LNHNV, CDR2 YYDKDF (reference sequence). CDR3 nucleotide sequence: TGTGCCACCAGCAGAGGGACAACGGGAGGGCACAATGAGCAGTTCTTC. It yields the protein CATSRGTTGGHNEQFF. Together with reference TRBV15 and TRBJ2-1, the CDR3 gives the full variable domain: DAMVIQNPRYQVTQFGKPVTLSCSQTLNHNVMYWYQQKSSQAPKLLFHYYDKDFNNEADTPDNFQSRRPNTSFCFLDIRSPGLGDTAMYLCATSRGTTGGHNEQFFGPGTRLTVL.

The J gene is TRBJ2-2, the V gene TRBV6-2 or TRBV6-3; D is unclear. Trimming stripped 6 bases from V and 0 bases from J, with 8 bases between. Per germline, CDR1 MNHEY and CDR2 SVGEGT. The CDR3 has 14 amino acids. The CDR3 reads CASSLHPNTGELFF. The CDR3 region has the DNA TGTGCCAGCAGCTTACACCCGAACACCGGGGAGCTGTTTTTT.

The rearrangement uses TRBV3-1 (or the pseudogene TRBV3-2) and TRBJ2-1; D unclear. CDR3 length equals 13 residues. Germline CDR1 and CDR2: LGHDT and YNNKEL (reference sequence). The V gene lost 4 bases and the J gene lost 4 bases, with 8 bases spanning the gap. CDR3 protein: CASSLLQYNEQFF. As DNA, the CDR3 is TGTGCCAGCAGCCTCTTACAGTACAATGAGCAGTTCTTC.

The CDR3 here is CASKPTGNYGYTF. The CDR3 DNA sequence: TGTGCCAGCAAGCCCACAGGGAACTATGGCTACACCTTC. The rearrangement joins TRBV28 to TRBJ1-2; the D gene is possibly TRBD1 (6 bases). V dropped 7 bases and J dropped 2 bases, with 11 bases sitting between them. The CDR3 sequence is 13 residues long. CDR1 and CDR2 (germline): MDHEN, SYDVKM.

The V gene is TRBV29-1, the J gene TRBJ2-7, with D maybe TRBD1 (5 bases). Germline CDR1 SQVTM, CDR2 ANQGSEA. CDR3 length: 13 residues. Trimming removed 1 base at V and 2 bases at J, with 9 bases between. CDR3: CSVEGQNPYEQYF. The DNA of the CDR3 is TGCAGCGTTGAAGGACAGAACCCCTACGAGCAGTACTTC.

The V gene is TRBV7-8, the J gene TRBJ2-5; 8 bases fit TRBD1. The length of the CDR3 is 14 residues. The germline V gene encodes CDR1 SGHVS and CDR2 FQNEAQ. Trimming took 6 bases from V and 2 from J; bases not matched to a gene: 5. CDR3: CASRSGTGQETQYF. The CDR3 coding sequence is TGTGCCAGCAGGTCCGGGACAGGACAAGAGACCCAGTACTTC.

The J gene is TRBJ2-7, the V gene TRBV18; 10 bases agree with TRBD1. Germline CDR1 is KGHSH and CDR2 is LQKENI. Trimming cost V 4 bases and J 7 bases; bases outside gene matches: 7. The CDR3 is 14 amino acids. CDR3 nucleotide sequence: TGTGCCAGCTCACTAGGGACAGGGGAAGGGGAGCAGTACTTC. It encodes CASSLGTGEGEQYF.

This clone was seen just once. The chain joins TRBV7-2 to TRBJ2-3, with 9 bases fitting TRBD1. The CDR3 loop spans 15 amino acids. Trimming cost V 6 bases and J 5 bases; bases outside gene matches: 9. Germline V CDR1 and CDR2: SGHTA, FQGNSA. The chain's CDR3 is CASRNGQGQLDTQYF. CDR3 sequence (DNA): TGTGCCAGCAGAAACGGACAGGGGCAGTTAGATACGCAGTATTTT. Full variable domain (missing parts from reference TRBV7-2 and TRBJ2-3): GAGVSQSPSNKVTEKGKDVELRCDPISGHTALYWYRQSLGQGLEFLIYFQGNSAPDKSGLPSDRFSAERTGGSVSTLTIQRTQQEDSAVYLCASRNGQGQLDTQYFGPGTRLTVL.

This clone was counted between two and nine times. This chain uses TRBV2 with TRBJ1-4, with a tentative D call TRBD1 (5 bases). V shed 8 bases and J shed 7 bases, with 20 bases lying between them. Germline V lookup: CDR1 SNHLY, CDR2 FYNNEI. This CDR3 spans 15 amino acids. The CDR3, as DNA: TGTGCCAGCGGGGGGACCTCCTCTGGCGGTGAAAAACTGTTTTTT. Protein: CASGGTSSGGEKLFF. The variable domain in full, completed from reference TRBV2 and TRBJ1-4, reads EPEVTQTPSHQVTQMGQEVILRCVPISNHLYFYWYRQILGQKVEFLVSFYNNEISEKSEIFDDQFSVERPDGSNFTLKIRSTKLEDSAMYFCASGGTSSGGEKLFFGSGTQLSVL.

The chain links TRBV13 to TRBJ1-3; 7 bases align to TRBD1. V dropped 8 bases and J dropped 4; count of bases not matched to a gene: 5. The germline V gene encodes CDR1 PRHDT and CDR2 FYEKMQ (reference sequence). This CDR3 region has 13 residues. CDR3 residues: CASSGTAGNTIYF. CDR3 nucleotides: TGTGCCAGCTCGGGGACAGCCGGAAACACCATATATTTT.

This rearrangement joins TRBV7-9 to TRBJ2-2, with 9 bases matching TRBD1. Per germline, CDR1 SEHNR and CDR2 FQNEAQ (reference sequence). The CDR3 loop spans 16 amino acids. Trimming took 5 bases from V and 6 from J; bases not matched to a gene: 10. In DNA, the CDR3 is TGTGCCAGCAGCCCCGCGGGGACAGGGAATTCCGGGGAGCTGTTTTTT. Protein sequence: CASSPAGTGNSGELFF.

This CDR3 is CASSLRDRASFF. CDR3 in DNA: TGTGCCAGCAGCCTCCGGGACAGGGCGTCTTTCTTT. The chain joins TRBV28 to TRBJ1-1; 9 bases agree with TRBD1. The J segment lost 12 bases and the V segment lost 6 bases, leaving 8 bases of the junction unmatched. This CDR3 contains 12 residues. Per germline, CDR1 MDHEN and CDR2 SYDVKM. The whole variable domain, remainder taken from reference TRBV28 and TRBJ1-1, is DVKVTQSSRYLVKRTGEKVFLECVQDMDHENMFWYRQDPGLGLRLIYFSYDVKMKEKGDIPEGYSVSREKKERFSLILESASTNQTSMYLCASSLRDRASFFGQGTRLTVV.

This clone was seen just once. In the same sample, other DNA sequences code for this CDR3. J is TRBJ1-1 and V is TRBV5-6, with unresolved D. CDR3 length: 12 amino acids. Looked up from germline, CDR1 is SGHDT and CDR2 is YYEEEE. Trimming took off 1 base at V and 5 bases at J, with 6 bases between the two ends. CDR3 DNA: TGTGCCAGCAGCTTGACGGGGACTGAAGCTTTCTTT. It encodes CASSLTGTEAFF. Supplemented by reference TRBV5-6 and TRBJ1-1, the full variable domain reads DAGVTQSPTHLIKTRGQQVTLRCSPKSGHDTVSWYQQALGQGPQFIFQYYEEEERQRGNFPDRFSGHQFPNYSSELNVNALLLGDSALYLCASSLTGTEAFFGQGTRLTVV.

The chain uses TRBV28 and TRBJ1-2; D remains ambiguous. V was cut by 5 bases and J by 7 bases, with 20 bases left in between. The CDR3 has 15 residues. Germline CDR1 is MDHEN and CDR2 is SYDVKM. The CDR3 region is CASSISLVEARGYTF. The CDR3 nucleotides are TGTGCCAGCAGTATATCATTGGTGGAAGCGCGTGGCTACACCTTC.

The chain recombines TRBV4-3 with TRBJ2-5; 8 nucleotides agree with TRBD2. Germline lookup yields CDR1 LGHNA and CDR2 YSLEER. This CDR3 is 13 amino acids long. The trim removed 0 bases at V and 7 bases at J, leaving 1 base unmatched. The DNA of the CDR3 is TGCGCCAGCAGCCAAGATACTAGCGGGACCCAGTACTTC. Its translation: CASSQDTSGTQYF.

Here the CDR3 reads CASRQTASSYNEQFF. The DNA for the CDR3 is TGTGCCAGCAGACAGACAGCTAGCTCCTACAATGAGCAGTTCTTC. The J gene is TRBJ2-1, the V gene TRBV6-6; perhaps TRBD1 as D (5 bases). The germline V and J ends were trimmed by 6 bases and 0 bases, with 12 bases remaining between them. Germline-derived CDR1 and CDR2 are MNHNY and SVGAGI (reference sequence). This CDR3 spans 15 amino acids.

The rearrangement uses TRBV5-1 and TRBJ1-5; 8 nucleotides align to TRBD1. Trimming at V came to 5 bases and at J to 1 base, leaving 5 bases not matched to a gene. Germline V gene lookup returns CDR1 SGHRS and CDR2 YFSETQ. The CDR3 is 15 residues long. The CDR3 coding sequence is TGCGCCAGCAGGTGGGGGACAGGCAGCAATCAGCCCCAGCATTTT. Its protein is CASRWGTGSNQPQHF.

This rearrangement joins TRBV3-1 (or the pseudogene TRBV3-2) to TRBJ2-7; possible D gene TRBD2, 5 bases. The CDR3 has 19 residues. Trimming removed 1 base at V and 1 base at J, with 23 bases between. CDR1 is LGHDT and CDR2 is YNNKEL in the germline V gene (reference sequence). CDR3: CASSQGNPFSSGGSYEQYF. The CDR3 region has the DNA TGTGCCAGCAGCCAAGGCAACCCCTTTAGCAGCGGTGGGTCCTACGAGCAGTACTTC.

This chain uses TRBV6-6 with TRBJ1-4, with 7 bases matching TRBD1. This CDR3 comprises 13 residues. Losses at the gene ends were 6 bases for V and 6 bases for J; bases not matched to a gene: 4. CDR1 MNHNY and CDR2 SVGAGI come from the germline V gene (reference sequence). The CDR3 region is CASRTGTDEKLFF. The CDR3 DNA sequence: TGTGCCAGCAGGACCGGGACAGATGAAAAACTGTTTTTT.